Listed below are T cell receptor beta chains from one sample, sequenced in a study of blood T cell repertoires in COVID-19. The repertoire was sequenced with immunoSEQ multiplex PCR; TCRdb's copy has only in-frame clones and lacks some. The data show fewer than 250,000 clones, around 85% seen once. Sequencing input: peripheral blood. The source of these receptors is a young man with acute or convalescent COVID-19. CDR3s include the opening cysteine and the closing phenylalanine or tryptophan. Each record gives: CDR3 DNA, CDR3 protein, clone size, D gene, V gene, J gene. D genes are given only for firm matches. Rows give clone size only sometimes, using once, few, many, or a class for an expanded clone.

CDR3 DNA: TGTGCCAGCAGCGTAGCGCGGGGATGGTCCGGGGAGCTGTTTTTT
CDR3 protein: CASSVARGWSGELFF
clone size: .
D gene: .
V gene: TRBV9
J gene: TRBJ2-2

CDR3 DNA: TGCGCCAGCAGCCAAGGCCCAGGCAGGGGTAACACTGAAGCTTTCTTT
CDR3 protein: CASSQGPGRGNTEAFF
clone size: .
D gene: .
V gene: TRBV4-1
J gene: TRBJ1-1

CDR3 DNA: TGTGCCAGCAGGGAGGACAGGGCTGGCAATCAGCCCCAGCATTTT
CDR3 protein: CASREDRAGNQPQHF
clone size: .
D gene: TRBD1
V gene: TRBV28
J gene: TRBJ1-5

CDR3 DNA: TGTGCCAGCAGCCAAGCAAGTTCAGGGGGCGGACAGCCCCAGCATTTT
CDR3 protein: CASSQASSGGGQPQHF
clone size: .
D gene: TRBD1
V gene: TRBV3-1/TRBV3-2
J gene: TRBJ1-5

CDR3 DNA: TGCGCCAGCAGCCAGCAAGAGACCCAGTACTTC
CDR3 protein: CASSQQETQYF
clone size: .
D gene: .
V gene: TRBV5-1
J gene: TRBJ2-5

CDR3 DNA: TGTGCCAGTAGTATATTGCAGGGCACTATGTACAATGAGCAGTTCTTC
CDR3 protein: CASSILQGTMYNEQFF
clone size: .
D gene: .
V gene: TRBV19
J gene: TRBJ2-1

CDR3 DNA: TGTGCCATCAATAAGCTTAACTATGGCTACACCTTC
CDR3 protein: CAINKLNYGYTF
clone size: .
D gene: .
V gene: TRBV10-3
J gene: TRBJ1-2

CDR3 DNA: TGTGCCAGCAGCTTGTATCCGGCGGAGAAAGAGACCCAGTACTTC
CDR3 protein: CASSLYPAEKETQYF
clone size: few
D gene: .
V gene: TRBV5-4
J gene: TRBJ2-5

CDR3 DNA: TGTGCCACCAGTGATTCCAGGGCAAACTCCTACGAGCAGTACTTC
CDR3 protein: CATSDSRANSYEQYF
clone size: .
D gene: .
V gene: TRBV24-1
J gene: TRBJ2-7

CDR3 DNA: TGCGCCAGCAGCACCGGACAGATCAGCTCTGGGGCCAACGTCCTGACTTTC
CDR3 protein: CASSTGQISSGANVLTF
clone size: once
D gene: .
V gene: TRBV5-1
J gene: TRBJ2-6

CDR3 DNA: TGCAGTGCTAGTGGCGGGGGGACCAATGAGCAGTTCTTC
CDR3 protein: CSASGGGTNEQFF
clone size: .
D gene: TRBD2
V gene: TRBV20-1
J gene: TRBJ2-1

CDR3 DNA: TGCGCCAGCAGCCAAGATCCACAGGGAGCTAACGTTATTAATTCACCCCTCCACTTT
CDR3 protein: CASSQDPQGANVINSPLHF
clone size: .
D gene: .
V gene: TRBV4-1
J gene: TRBJ1-6

CDR3 DNA: TGTGCCAGCAGTGAATCCGGAGGGCAAGGGGACGAGCAGTACTTC
CDR3 protein: CASSESGGQGDEQYF
clone size: .
D gene: .
V gene: TRBV2
J gene: TRBJ2-7

CDR3 DNA: TGTGCCAGCAGTTACCTCGCGCAGGTCAGGTCCGGGGAGCTGTTTTTT
CDR3 protein: CASSYLAQVRSGELFF
clone size: .
D gene: .
V gene: TRBV6-2/TRBV6-3
J gene: TRBJ2-2

CDR3 DNA: TGCGCCAGCAGCCCAGGACTGTCCTCCTACGAGCAGTACTTC
CDR3 protein: CASSPGLSSYEQYF
clone size: .
D gene: .
V gene: TRBV5-1
J gene: TRBJ2-7

CDR3 DNA: TGCGCCAGCAGCCAAGTTATTGGGAAGGGACAGAGAGACTCTGGAAACACCATATATTTT
CDR3 protein: CASSQVIGKGQRDSGNTIYF
clone size: .
D gene: TRBD1
V gene: TRBV4-1
J gene: TRBJ1-3

CDR3 DNA: TGCGCCAGCAGCGGCGGGGGCGGTGGTGAAAAACTGTTTTTT
CDR3 protein: CASSGGGGGEKLFF
clone size: .
D gene: .
V gene: TRBV5-1
J gene: TRBJ1-4

CDR3 DNA: TGTGCCAGCAGCCAAGCGAACAGGGAGGGGCAGTACTTC
CDR3 protein: CASSQANREGQYF
clone size: .
D gene: .
V gene: TRBV3-1/TRBV3-2
J gene: TRBJ2-7

CDR3 DNA: TGTGCCAGCAGCCATACCTCAACCGGACAGACAAATGAAAAACTGTTTTTT
CDR3 protein: CASSHTSTGQTNEKLFF
clone size: .
D gene: .
V gene: TRBV4-2
J gene: TRBJ1-4

CDR3 DNA: TGTGCCTGGAGTTGGGACAGGGGAATAAGGGAGCTGTTTTTT
CDR3 protein: CAWSWDRGIRELFF
clone size: .
D gene: TRBD1
V gene: TRBV30
J gene: TRBJ2-2

CDR3 DNA: TGTGCCAGCAGCTCGACCCACGGGAATGTCTACGAGCAGTACTTC
CDR3 protein: CASSSTHGNVYEQYF
clone size: .
D gene: .
V gene: TRBV5-5
J gene: TRBJ2-7

CDR3 DNA: TGTGCCATCAGTGAAACCGGGGATGGCTACACCTTC
CDR3 protein: CAISETGDGYTF
clone size: .
D gene: .
V gene: TRBV10-3
J gene: TRBJ1-2

CDR3 DNA: TGCGCCAGCAGCCCGACAGGGAGGAACACTGAAGCTTTCTTT
CDR3 protein: CASSPTGRNTEAFF
clone size: .
D gene: TRBD1
V gene: TRBV10-2
J gene: TRBJ1-1

CDR3 DNA: TGCGCCAGCAGCCAAGAGGCGGGGGGGCATTTAGGAGAGACCCAGTACTTC
CDR3 protein: CASSQEAGGHLGETQYF
clone size: .
D gene: TRBD2
V gene: TRBV4-1
J gene: TRBJ2-5

CDR3 DNA: TGTGCCAGCAGCTTAAAACCAGGGGATGGCTCCTACGAGCAGTACTTC
CDR3 protein: CASSLKPGDGSYEQYF
clone size: once
D gene: .
V gene: TRBV7-9
J gene: TRBJ2-7

CDR3 DNA: TGCAGCGTCGCCCCCCAAACCCTGGCAGTTGAAGCTTTCTTT
CDR3 protein: CSVAPQTLAVEAFF
clone size: .
D gene: .
V gene: TRBV29-1
J gene: TRBJ1-1

CDR3 DNA: TGTGCCAGCAGTGAAGGTCCCTTCGGCGGAATCTTT
CDR3 protein: CASSEGPFGGIF
clone size: .
D gene: .
V gene: TRBV2
J gene: TRBJ1-1

CDR3 DNA: TGTGCCAGCAGCCGAGGACAGAATAGCGGCTACACCTTC
CDR3 protein: CASSRGQNSGYTF
clone size: .
D gene: .
V gene: TRBV7-2
J gene: TRBJ1-2

CDR3 DNA: TGTGCCAGCAGCGACCAGGGCTATGGCTACACCTTC
CDR3 protein: CASSDQGYGYTF
clone size: .
D gene: .
V gene: TRBV12-3/TRBV12-4
J gene: TRBJ1-2

CDR3 DNA: TGCAGCGAAAGGGGTCGGGCGCGCGAGGCGGGCTACACCTTC
CDR3 protein: CSERGRAREAGYTF
clone size: .
D gene: .
V gene: TRBV29-1
J gene: TRBJ1-2

CDR3 DNA: TGCGCCAGCAGCCAAGATGGCGTAGCGGGGCGCCTCTACTCCTACAATGAGCAGTTCTTC
CDR3 protein: CASSQDGVAGRLYSYNEQFF
clone size: .
D gene: TRBD2
V gene: TRBV4-1
J gene: TRBJ2-1

CDR3 DNA: TGTGCCAGCAGCCCCCTGGGGACAGGGGGGGCCGAGCAGTACTTC
CDR3 protein: CASSPLGTGGAEQYF
clone size: once
D gene: TRBD1
V gene: TRBV13
J gene: TRBJ2-7

CDR3 DNA: TGTGCCAGCAGCTTAACGGGGGACAGAGGCTACACCTTC
CDR3 protein: CASSLTGDRGYTF
clone size: once
D gene: TRBD1
V gene: TRBV11-2
J gene: TRBJ1-2

CDR3 DNA: TGCGCCAGCAGCATGACAGGGGTCAATGAGCAGTTCTTC
CDR3 protein: CASSMTGVNEQFF
clone size: .
D gene: TRBD1
V gene: TRBV5-1
J gene: TRBJ2-1

CDR3 DNA: TGTGCCACCAGCAGGGACACAGGGTACACTGAAGCTTTCTTT
CDR3 protein: CATSRDTGYTEAFF
clone size: .
D gene: .
V gene: TRBV15
J gene: TRBJ1-1

CDR3 DNA: TGCGCCAGCAGCTACACCACCGGGACAGGGGTTCCCGAGCAGTACTTC
CDR3 protein: CASSYTTGTGVPEQYF
clone size: .
D gene: TRBD1
V gene: TRBV5-1
J gene: TRBJ2-7

CDR3 DNA: TGCGCCAGCAGCCGGGAGGGACAGGGATACAATGAGCAGTTCTTC
CDR3 protein: CASSREGQGYNEQFF
clone size: .
D gene: TRBD1
V gene: TRBV4-1
J gene: TRBJ2-1

CDR3 DNA: TGTGCCAGCAGCACTGGGACTAGCGGTGGGGAGACCCAGTACTTC
CDR3 protein: CASSTGTSGGETQYF
clone size: .
D gene: TRBD2
V gene: TRBV9
J gene: TRBJ2-5

CDR3 DNA: TGCGCCAGCAGCCAAACGGGGGGGAATGAAAAACTGTTTTTT
CDR3 protein: CASSQTGGNEKLFF
clone size: .
D gene: .
V gene: TRBV4-1
J gene: TRBJ1-4

CDR3 DNA: TGCGCCAGCAGCGGGGGACAGCGAGCGATTCACGAGCAGTACTTC
CDR3 protein: CASSGGQRAIHEQYF
clone size: .
D gene: TRBD1
V gene: TRBV5-1
J gene: TRBJ2-7

CDR3 DNA: TGTGCCAGTTATCCCCGGGACAGGGTTTCCTACGAGCAGTACTTC
CDR3 protein: CASYPRDRVSYEQYF
clone size: once
D gene: TRBD1
V gene: TRBV28
J gene: TRBJ2-7

CDR3 DNA: TGTGCCAGCAGGCAAAAAGGGGCAGGGCCTAATTCACCCCTCCACTTT
CDR3 protein: CASRQKGAGPNSPLHF
clone size: .
D gene: .
V gene: TRBV3-1/TRBV3-2
J gene: TRBJ1-6

CDR3 DNA: TGTGCCAGCAGCGCAACCATAGGGAACAGGGTTTACGGCTACACCTTC
CDR3 protein: CASSATIGNRVYGYTF
clone size: .
D gene: .
V gene: TRBV9
J gene: TRBJ1-2

CDR3 DNA: TGTGCCAGCAGAGTACCGGGACAAAAAACCTACAATGAGCAGTTCTTC
CDR3 protein: CASRVPGQKTYNEQFF
clone size: .
D gene: .
V gene: TRBV7-2
J gene: TRBJ2-1

CDR3 DNA: TGTGCCAGCAGCCCCAGGACTAGTTGGGATACGCAGTATTTT
CDR3 protein: CASSPRTSWDTQYF
clone size: .
D gene: TRBD2
V gene: TRBV7-9
J gene: TRBJ2-3

CDR3 DNA: TGTGCCAGCAGTAGGGCTACAGGGGGCAATCAGCCCCAGCATTTT
CDR3 protein: CASSRATGGNQPQHF
clone size: .
D gene: TRBD1
V gene: TRBV27
J gene: TRBJ1-5

CDR3 DNA: TGTGCCAGTAGTATACGCCGGACTAGCGGCCAAGAGACCCAGTACTTC
CDR3 protein: CASSIRRTSGQETQYF
clone size: .
D gene: TRBD2
V gene: TRBV19
J gene: TRBJ2-5

CDR3 DNA: TGCGCCAGCAACCTGGGGGCAGGGCTGTTCAATGAGCAGTTCTTC
CDR3 protein: CASNLGAGLFNEQFF
clone size: .
D gene: .
V gene: TRBV5-1
J gene: TRBJ2-1

CDR3 DNA: TGTGCCAGCAATGACAGGGGGCAGTCCCTTAATGAAAAACTGTTTTTT
CDR3 protein: CASNDRGQSLNEKLFF
clone size: .
D gene: TRBD1
V gene: TRBV6-1
J gene: TRBJ1-4

CDR3 DNA: TGCAGTGCTAGTTGGCAGGGGAAGTACGAGCAGTACTTC
CDR3 protein: CSASWQGKYEQYF
clone size: once
D gene: .
V gene: TRBV20-1
J gene: TRBJ2-7

CDR3 DNA: TGTGCCAGCAGTGACTCAGGGGCCACAGATACGCAGTATTTT
CDR3 protein: CASSDSGATDTQYF
clone size: many
D gene: .
V gene: TRBV6-4
J gene: TRBJ2-3